This TCR beta chain was profiled in a study of beta chain features in type 1 diabetes. The V end lost 3 bases, the J end lost 2 bases, and 14 bases lay between the germline ends. The CDR3 runs 15 residues. Germline lookup yields CDR1 SGDLS and CDR2 YYNGEE. Study-wide points: For Type 1 diabetes patients, all four CD4+ subsets carried TCRB CDR3s that were moderately but significantly shorter.

This clone was recorded a few times. Its antigen is currently unknown. Expressed TCRB transcripts were sequenced, since all the RNA that had been isolated was reverse transcribed. Produced via immunoSEQ multiplex PCR; TCRdb's table is partial and in-frame only. The table records 280,000 or so clones, 14% to 15% of them present only once. Based on CD45RO/CCR7/CD25/CD127/CD95/CD27, CD4+ regulatory, stem cell-like memory, naive and central memory cells were sorted. What was sequenced was naive CD4+ T cells from blood. The receptor's source is a man aged 18 to 30 with type 1 diabetes. This rearrangement joins TRBV9 to TRBJ1-1; TRBD1 might be the D (5 bases). Here the CDR3 reads CASSERQTINTEAFF. The DNA of the CDR3 is TGTGCCAGCAGCGAAAGACAGACAATAAACACTGAAGCTTTCTTT.